Below, 9 T cell receptor beta chains from the same sample are listed, as sequenced in a study of Ad26.COV2.S vaccination and SARS-CoV-2 variants. Documented treatment: 19 received Ad26.COV2.S at low or high dose, single or two shots; about five received placebo; per-sample allocation not given. Sampling was performed 63 days after the first vaccine or placebo injection. Clones were read by immunoSEQ multiplex PCR, and TCRdb kept only the in-frame ones, dropping some. The sample has 250,000 to 300,000 clones; around 87% are singletons. The specimen comprised peripheral blood, sampled in a trial of Ad26.COV2.S vaccine versus placebo. The receptors stem from a person aged 18-65 years who received the Ad26.COV2.S COVID-19 vaccine or a placebo.

The rearrangement uses TRBV6-5 and TRBJ1-1; possibly TRBD1 for D (5 bases). Trimming removed 7 bases from V and 4 bases from J, with 10 bases in between. Germline-derived CDR1 and CDR2 are MNHEY and SVGAGI. The CDR3 runs to 12 residues. Written as DNA, the CDR3 is TGTGCCAGCAACGGTGGGGGCACTGAAGCTTTCTTT. It specifies CASNGGGTEAFF.

This clone was detected many times. The chain combines TRBV7-9 with TRBJ2-1; weak D call: TRBD1 (5 bases). The CDR3 is 14 amino acids. Germline CDR1 SEHNR, CDR2 FQNEAQ (reference sequence). Trimming took 4 bases from V and 7 from J, leaving 14 bases between them. DNA of the CDR3: TGTGCCAGCAGCTCCAGGACATCCTCAAATGAGCAGTTCTTC. Amino acids: CASSSRTSSNEQFF.

The chain is built from TRBV6-5 and TRBJ1-2; D possibly corresponds to TRBD1 (5 bases). The germline gives CDR1 MNHEY, CDR2 SVGAGI. The length of the CDR3 is 13 residues. V shed 6 bases and J shed 3 bases, with 11 bases lying between them. CDR3 residues: CASRSTGDYGYTF. In DNA form, the CDR3 reads TGTGCCAGCAGAAGTACAGGCGACTATGGCTACACCTTC.

This rearrangement joins TRBV5-1 to TRBJ2-3; D is perhaps TRBD1 (6 bases). CDR3 length: 15 residues. Trimming left V 4 bases short and J 4 bases short, with 16 bases between. The germline V gene has CDR1 SGHRS and CDR2 YFSETQ. The CDR3 loop reads CASSPGPKGADTQYF. The CDR3 DNA reads TGCGCCAGCAGCCCGGGACCAAAGGGGGCAGATACGCAGTATTTT.

The sample holds one count of this clone. The chain has TRBV18 and TRBJ2-7; perhaps TRBD2 as D (6 bases). Per the germline V gene, CDR1 is KGHSH and CDR2 is LQKENI. V lost 4 bases, J lost 4 bases, and 14 bases lay in between. CDR3 length equals 14 residues. CDR3 sequence reads: CASSRDLMVYEQYF. For the CDR3, the DNA is TGTGCCAGCTCACGGGACTTGATGGTTTACGAGCAGTACTTC.

The V and J genes are TRBV12-3 or TRBV12-4 and TRBJ1-3, with 7 bases matching TRBD1. The V segment lost 8 bases and the J segment 2 bases; nucleotides outside the gene matches: 3. The CDR3 contains 13 residues. The CDR3 here is CASGQAAGNTIYF. The CDR3 DNA reads TGTGCCAGCGGACAGGCGGCTGGAAACACCATATATTTT.

With respect to this clone: One junction end does not reproduce the germline sequence, and a read error may be involved. CDR3 nucleotides: TGTGCCTGCTCGAGAGGCAGGGATGAGACCCAGTACTTC. Translating gives CACSRGRDETQYF. The chain is built from TRBV18 and TRBJ2-5; a weak D match, TRBD1 (5 bases). From germline, CDR1 is KGHSH and CDR2 LQKENI. This CDR3 is built from 13 residues.

V gene TRBV3-1 (or the pseudogene TRBV3-2) combines with J gene TRBJ1-2, with 7 bases matching TRBD1. The CDR3 runs to 16 residues. J was trimmed by 0 bases and V by 6 bases; bases with no gene match: 10. Germline CDR1 reads LGHDT; CDR2 reads YNNKEL (reference sequence). CDR3 region: CASSPISGGANYGYTF. CDR3 in DNA: TGTGCCAGCAGTCCCATTTCAGGGGGGGCTAACTATGGCTACACCTTC.

J is TRBJ1-1 and V is TRBV10-3; D unresolved. The CDR3 is 13 residues long. CDR1 and CDR2 (germline): ENHRY, SYGVKD. V lost 3 bases to trimming and J lost 4 bases, with 9 bases between them. CDR3 amino acids: CAISDLYATEAFF. The CDR3 bases are TGTGCCATCAGTGATTTGTACGCCACTGAAGCTTTCTTT.